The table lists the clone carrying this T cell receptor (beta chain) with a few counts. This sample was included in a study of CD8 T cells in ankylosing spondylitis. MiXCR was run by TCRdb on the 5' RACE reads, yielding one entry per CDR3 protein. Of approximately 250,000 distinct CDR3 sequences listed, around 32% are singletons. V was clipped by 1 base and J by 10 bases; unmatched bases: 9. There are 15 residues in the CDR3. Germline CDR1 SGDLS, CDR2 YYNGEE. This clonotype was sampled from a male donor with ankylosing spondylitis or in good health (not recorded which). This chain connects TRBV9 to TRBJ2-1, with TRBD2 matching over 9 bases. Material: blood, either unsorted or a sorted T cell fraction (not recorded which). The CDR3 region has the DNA TGTGCCAGCAGCGTACTCAGCGGGGGGCAACGGGAGCAGTTCTTC. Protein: CASSVLSGGQREQFF.